This T cell receptor beta chain appears in the sequencing data of a study of blood T cells in healthy people across ages. Donors gave around 10 milliliters of peripheral blood apiece. Each sample had at least 7 million PBMCs isolated. In regard to this clonotype: What it binds is unknown.

This CDR3 is 16 amino acids long. Germline V gene lookup returns CDR1 SGHRS and CDR2 YFSETQ. Trimming took off 0 bases at V and 0 bases at J, with 11 bases between the two ends. A second about 7 to 12 cycle PCR used barcoded and J-beta primers. Each CDR3 protein is one row after TCRdb ran MiXCR on the 5' RACE reads. Counted here are 380,000 or so distinct CDR3 sequences, roughly half occurring once; the ten biggest clones make up under 65%. Study-wide points: Diversity of TCR beta per million T cells declined in a roughly linear way with age. Investigators treated diversity estimates from one million T cells as underestimates.

The TCR originated in a man in his fifties or sixties in good health. The sample comprised blood. The chain uses TRBV5-1 and TRBJ2-3, with D maybe TRBD1 (6 bases). The CDR3 reads CASSLVLGGSTDTQYF. CDR3 in DNA: TGCGCCAGCAGCTTGGTGTTAGGGGGTAGCACAGATACGCAGTATTTT.